Following are 32 T cell receptor beta chains from one sample sequenced in a study of blood T cell repertoires in COVID-19. Method: immunoSEQ multiplex PCR; TCRdb's copy keeps in-frame clones and lacks some. The table records fewer than 110,000 clones, almost 85% of them present only once. Sequencing input: peripheral blood. These receptors were collected from a human donor in a cohort sampled during active COVID-19.

The table lists this clone with a count of one. This chain uses TRBV7-2 with TRBJ2-7; D is uncertain. Trimming cost V 2 bases and J 0 bases, with 14 bases left between them. CDR1 and CDR2 (germline): SGHTA, FQGNSA. The CDR3 covers 16 residues. The CDR3 loop is CASSLLAVPSSYEQYF. The CDR3 coding sequence is TGTGCCAGCAGCTTATTGGCAGTCCCTAGCTCCTACGAGCAGTACTTC.

The chain combines TRBV4-1 with TRBJ1-2, with TRBD1 as a possible D gene (6 bases). CDR1 and CDR2 from the germline V gene are MGHRA and YSYEKL. V shed 3 bases and J shed 5 bases, with 13 bases lying between them. The CDR3 sequence is 14 residues long. In DNA form, the CDR3 reads TGCGCCAGCAGCCATCCTGGGACAAAGTATGGCTACACCTTC. This sequence encodes CASSHPGTKYGYTF.

This chain joins TRBV10-3 and TRBJ2-1; D remains unclear. CDR1 is ENHRY, CDR2 SYGVKD, per germline. CDR3 length: 12 amino acids. Trimming left V 11 bases short and J 7 bases short, with 15 bases between. CDR3 sequence: CASSLGGNEQFF. In DNA, the CDR3 is TGTGCCTCTTCTCTAGGTGGGAATGAGCAGTTCTTC.

The chain recombines TRBV5-1 with TRBJ1-3; the D gene is possibly TRBD1 (6 bases). Trimming pared 3 bases from V and 4 bases from J, leaving 14 bases between. The CDR3 loop spans 15 amino acids. The germline gives CDR1 SGHRS, CDR2 YFSETQ. The CDR3 sequence: CASSSAPGAGNTIYF. CDR3 DNA: TGCGCCAGCAGCTCGGCTCCAGGGGCGGGAAACACCATATATTTT. The full variable domain, completed using reference TRBV5-1 and TRBJ1-3, is KAGVTQTPRYLIKTRGQQVTLSCSPISGHRSVSWYQQTPGQGLQFLFEYFSETQRNKGNFPGRFSGRQFSNSRSEMNVSTLELGDSALYLCASSSAPGAGNTIYFGEGSWLTVV.

Remarks on this clone: Other DNA sequences in the sample encode the same CDR3. The DNA for the CDR3 is TGCGCCAGCAGCTTAGGAGGAAACACCGGGGAGCTGTTTTTT. Its protein is CASSLGGNTGELFF. The chain couples TRBV5-1 to TRBJ2-2; a possible D gene is TRBD2 (5 bases). With 2 bases removed from V and 2 bases from J, the gap between germline ends came to 7 bases. Germline V lookup: CDR1 SGHRS, CDR2 YFSETQ. The CDR3 contains 14 residues. Using reference TRBV5-1 and TRBJ2-2 for the parts outside the CDR3, the full variable domain is KAGVTQTPRYLIKTRGQQVTLSCSPISGHRSVSWYQQTPGQGLQFLFEYFSETQRNKGNFPGRFSGRQFSNSRSEMNVSTLELGDSALYLCASSLGGNTGELFFGEGSRLTVL.

The genes are TRBV28 and TRBJ1-1; TRBD1 matches 8 bases. V dropped 8 bases and J dropped 5; count of bases not matched to a gene: 10. Germline CDR1 MDHEN, CDR2 SYDVKM. The CDR3 covers 14 residues. The CDR3 region has the DNA TGTGCCAGCCGATCCGGACAGGGAGATACTGAAGCTTTCTTT. Protein: CASRSGQGDTEAFF.

The genes are TRBV11-2 and TRBJ1-2; D perhaps matches TRBD1 (5 bases). Trimming removed 6 bases at V and 2 bases at J, with 10 bases between. CDR1 and CDR2 from the germline V gene are SGHAT and FQNNGV. The CDR3 loop spans 13 amino acids. The DNA for the CDR3 is TGTGCCAGCAGATTGGCAGGGAACTATGGCTACACCTTC. Protein: CASRLAGNYGYTF.

The V gene is TRBV19, the J gene TRBJ1-4; D gene ambiguous. Trimming removed 4 bases from V and 5 bases from J, with 11 bases in between. Germline values: CDR1 LNHDA, CDR2 SQIVND (reference sequence). CDR3 size: 14 residues. CDR3 loop: CASSRRQANEKLFF. The CDR3 DNA follows: TGTGCCAGTAGTAGGCGCCAGGCGAATGAAAAACTGTTTTTT.

The chain carries TRBV27 and TRBJ2-7; 9 bases agree with TRBD2. The length of the CDR3 is 16 residues. The germline gives CDR1 MNHEY, CDR2 SMNVEV (reference sequence). The V gene end was trimmed by 3 bases and the J gene end by 3 bases; junction bases not matched to a gene: 9. The CDR3 nucleotides are TGTGCCAGCAGTTTCTCCGGGACTAGCAGATTCTACGAGCAGTACGTC. It specifies CASSFSGTSRFYEQYV.

The chain employs TRBV5-1 and TRBJ2-7; 7 nucleotides line up with TRBD1. Germline CDR1 is SGHRS and CDR2 is YFSETQ. The junction had 6 bases not matched to a gene; V was cut back by 2 bases and J by 1 base. The CDR3 is 15 residues long. This chain's CDR3 is CASSFGQVGSYEQYF. CDR3 nucleotides: TGCGCCAGCAGCTTCGGACAGGTTGGATCCTACGAGCAGTACTTC.

The chain couples TRBV9 to TRBJ1-3; 7 bases map to TRBD1. Trimming cost V 4 bases and J 2 bases; bases outside gene matches: 9. CDR3 size: 16 residues. The V gene's germline CDR1 is SGDLS and CDR2 YYNGEE. For the CDR3, the DNA is TGTGCCAGCAGCCTCCAGGACAGGCCGCCTGGAAACACCATATATTTT. It codes for CASSLQDRPPGNTIYF. Supplemented by reference TRBV9 and TRBJ1-3, the full variable domain reads DSGVTQTPKHLITATGQRVTLRCSPRSGDLSVYWYQQSLDQGLQFLIQYYNGEERAKGNILERFSAQQFPDLHSELNLSSLELGDSALYFCASSLQDRPPGNTIYFGEGSWLTVV.

This clone appeared a single time. The chain links TRBV3-1 (or the pseudogene TRBV3-2) to TRBJ2-5, with TRBD2 matching over 9 bases. CDR3 length: 13 residues. V dropped 5 bases and J dropped 5; count of bases not matched to a gene: 3. Germline V lookup: CDR1 LGHDT, CDR2 YNNKEL (reference sequence). The CDR3 coding sequence is TGTGCCAGCAGCGCAAGCGGGAGGGAGACCCAGTACTTC. It translates to CASSASGRETQYF.

This chain joins TRBV7-6 and TRBJ2-3; D possibly corresponds to TRBD1 (5 bases). CDR3 length equals 13 residues. The V gene's germline CDR1 is SGHVS and CDR2 FNYEAQ. Trimming stripped 1 base from V and 4 bases from J, with 6 bases between. The CDR3 here is CASSLDRPDTQYF. In DNA, the CDR3 is TGTGCCAGCAGCTTAGACAGGCCAGATACGCAGTATTTT.

This chain links TRBV5-5 with TRBJ1-2; D is undetermined. V was pared by 2 bases and J by 0 bases, with 5 bases between. CDR3 length: 13 amino acids. Germline assignment: CDR1 SGHKS and CDR2 YYEKEE (reference sequence). The CDR3 protein is CASSFGANYGYTF. CDR3 coding DNA: TGTGCCAGCAGCTTTGGAGCTAACTATGGCTACACCTTC.

The V and J genes are TRBV6-5 and TRBJ1-2; 11 nucleotides line up with TRBD1. The germline gives CDR1 MNHEY, CDR2 SVGAGI. J gave up 8 bases and V 4 bases, and 6 bases lay outside the gene matches. The CDR3 covers 14 residues. The CDR3, as DNA: TGTGCCAGCAGTTCACCCGGGACAGGGGGAGGCTACACCTTC. Translation: CASSSPGTGGGYTF.

In its sample, this clone was seen once. The gene calls are TRBV6-5 and TRBJ1-2; the D gene is possibly TRBD1 (6 bases). The CDR3 loop spans 15 amino acids. V was cut by 2 bases and J by 2 bases, with 12 bases left in between. Germline assignment: CDR1 MNHEY and CDR2 SVGAGI. The CDR3 here is CASSYGQRINYGYTF. CDR3 DNA sequence: TGTGCCAGCAGTTACGGACAGAGGATAAACTATGGCTACACCTTC.

The chain recombines TRBV7-2 with TRBJ2-1; 7 bases line up with TRBD1. CDR1 is SGHTA and CDR2 is FQGNSA in the germline V gene. Trimming took 3 bases from V and 7 from J; bases not matched to a gene: 6. The CDR3 consists of 14 residues. In nucleotides, the CDR3 is TGTGCCAGCAGCTTCCCAGGGACAGTGAATGAGCAGTTCTTC. Translated, it gives CASSFPGTVNEQFF.

This clone was picked up a small number of times. J is TRBJ2-1 and V is TRBV5-8, with D tentatively TRBD2 (6 bases). From germline, CDR1 is SGHTS and CDR2 YDEGEE. The CDR3 has 14 amino acids. V lost 4 bases, J lost 8 bases, and 16 bases lay in between. Written as DNA, the CDR3 is TGTGCCAGCAGCCTAGGGGTCGGGGGAGATGAGCAGTTCTTC. This codes for CASSLGVGGDEQFF.

The chain joins TRBV18 to TRBJ2-7, with a possible D match to TRBD1 (5 bases). Germline CDR1 and CDR2: KGHSH and LQKENI. V shed 3 bases and J shed 3 bases, with 9 bases lying between them. The CDR3 length is 13 residues. The CDR3 DNA follows: TGTGCCAGCTCACCGGGTAGGGGCTACGAGCAGTACTTC. Its translation is CASSPGRGYEQYF.

This rearrangement joins TRBV24-1 to TRBJ2-3; D unclear. The CDR3 length is 13 residues. V was cut by 1 base and J by 3 bases, with 4 bases left in between. Germline CDR1 KGHDR, CDR2 SFDVKD. CDR3 nucleotides: TGTGCCACCAGTGATTTCGTTACAGATACGCAGTATTTT. Its translation is CATSDFVTDTQYF.

The chain combines TRBV5-1 with TRBJ2-3, with unresolved D. Trimming cost V 0 bases and J 3 bases, with 8 bases left between them. The germline gives CDR1 SGHRS, CDR2 YFSETQ. The CDR3 contains 14 residues. CDR3 sequence: CASSLGPGTDTQYF. The CDR3 bases are TGCGCCAGCAGCTTGGGGCCGGGTACAGATACGCAGTATTTT.

This clone was seen a single time. This sequence joins TRBV6-6 and TRBJ1-1; 8 bases map to TRBD1. The trim removed 5 bases at V and 1 base at J, leaving 9 bases unmatched. The CDR3 totals 16 residues. Looked up from germline, CDR1 is MNHNY and CDR2 is SVGAGI (reference sequence). The CDR3 region has the DNA TGTGCCAGCAGTCGCCGACAGGGGACATCGAACACTGAAGCTTTCTTT. It codes for CASSRRQGTSNTEAFF.

This chain connects TRBV27 to TRBJ2-7, with 8 bases identical to TRBD2. The CDR3 is 17 amino acids. The V gene's germline CDR1 is MNHEY and CDR2 SMNVEV (reference sequence). V lost 1 base to trimming and J lost 4 bases; unmatched junction nucleotides: 12. CDR3 nucleotide sequence: TGTGCCAGCAGTTTATTAGGTAGCGGGACTCGAAATTACGAGCAGTACTTC. It is translated as CASSLLGSGTRNYEQYF.

This clone appeared a few times. This rearrangement joins TRBV28 to TRBJ1-1, with D tentatively TRBD1 (5 bases). CDR1 is MDHEN and CDR2 is SYDVKM in the germline V gene. The V end was cut by 2 bases, the J end by 2 bases, with 9 bases between. This CDR3 has 14 amino acids. CDR3 sequence (DNA): TGTGCCAGCAGTTTAATCCAGGGAAACACTGAAGCTTTCTTT. Protein product: CASSLIQGNTEAFF.

The chain links TRBV2 to TRBJ2-7, with a weak D call TRBD2 (5 bases). The V end lost 5 bases, the J end lost 1 base, and 12 bases lay between the germline ends. This CDR3 spans 14 amino acids. Germline assignment: CDR1 SNHLY and CDR2 FYNNEI. In DNA, the CDR3 is TGTGCCAGCAGTCGGCTAGCTCGATCCTACGAGCAGTACGTC. Its translation: CASSRLARSYEQYV.

The chain uses TRBV28 and TRBJ2-7; 10 nucleotides agree with TRBD1. The junction had 11 bases not matched to a gene; V was cut back by 3 bases and J by 6 bases. This CDR3 comprises 16 residues. CDR1 is MDHEN and CDR2 is SYDVKM in the germline V gene. The CDR3 nucleotides are TGTGCCAGCAGTTTCCTCCGGGACAGGGGTTTTGGCGAGCAGTACTTC. This encodes CASSFLRDRGFGEQYF.

This chain joins TRBV1 and TRBJ1-4; the table calls TRBD1, which could not be checked here. TRBV1 counts as a pseudogene. This CDR3 has 16 amino acids. The CDR3 DNA reads TGCACCAGCAGCCTACAGCAGGGGTGGCGTAAGGAAAAACTGTTTTTT. Encoded protein: CTSSLQQGWRKEKLFF.

The chain employs TRBV28 and TRBJ1-5; 7 bases line up with TRBD1. The V and J ends lost 3 bases and 6 bases, in that order; junction bases with no gene match: 8. CDR3 size: 15 residues. The germline CDR1 and CDR2 sequences are MDHEN and SYDVKM. The CDR3, as DNA: TGTGCCAGCAGTTTTAGGACAGGAGTTACTCAGCCCCAGCATTTT. Protein product: CASSFRTGVTQPQHF.

The CDR3 nucleotides read TGTGCCAGCAGTGAAAATATTGTTGAGACCCAGTACTTC. As protein: CASSENIVETQYF. The chain combines TRBV6-1 with TRBJ2-5; D uncertain. Trimming removed 2 bases at V and 5 bases at J, with 9 bases between. In germline, CDR1 is MNHNS, CDR2 SASEGT. The CDR3 has 13 amino acids.

This clone was detected only a few times. CDR3 nucleotide sequence: TGTGCCAGCAGCTCAAGGGACGGCGGGGCCGCTAGCACAGATACGCAGTATTTT. Protein product: CASSSRDGGAASTDTQYF. This sequence joins TRBV9 and TRBJ2-3, with a weak D call TRBD2 (6 bases). This CDR3 is 18 amino acids long. The ends were cut back, 4 bases at V and 0 bases at J, with 21 bases in the middle. CDR1 and CDR2 from the germline V gene are SGDLS and YYNGEE.

DNA of the CDR3: TGTGCCAGCAGCTTAGGGACTAGCGGGAGGGCCTCGTCCGGGGAGCTGTTTTTT. Its translation: CASSLGTSGRASSGELFF. The gene calls are TRBV7-2 and TRBJ2-2; 15 bases line up with TRBD2. The J segment lost 6 bases and the V segment lost 1 base, leaving 6 bases of the junction unmatched. Germline lookup yields CDR1 SGHTA and CDR2 FQGNSA. The CDR3 is 18 amino acids.

The chain employs TRBV6-4 and TRBJ1-5, with 7 bases lining up with TRBD1. Germline-derived CDR1 and CDR2 are MRHNA and SNTAGT. Germline trimming cut 2 bases from V and 2 bases from J; bases unmatched to any gene: 6. The CDR3 contains 16 residues. CDR3 in amino acids: CASSDLKGAGNQPQHF. The CDR3 DNA reads as TGTGCCAGCAGTGACCTCAAGGGGGCTGGCAATCAGCCCCAGCATTTT.